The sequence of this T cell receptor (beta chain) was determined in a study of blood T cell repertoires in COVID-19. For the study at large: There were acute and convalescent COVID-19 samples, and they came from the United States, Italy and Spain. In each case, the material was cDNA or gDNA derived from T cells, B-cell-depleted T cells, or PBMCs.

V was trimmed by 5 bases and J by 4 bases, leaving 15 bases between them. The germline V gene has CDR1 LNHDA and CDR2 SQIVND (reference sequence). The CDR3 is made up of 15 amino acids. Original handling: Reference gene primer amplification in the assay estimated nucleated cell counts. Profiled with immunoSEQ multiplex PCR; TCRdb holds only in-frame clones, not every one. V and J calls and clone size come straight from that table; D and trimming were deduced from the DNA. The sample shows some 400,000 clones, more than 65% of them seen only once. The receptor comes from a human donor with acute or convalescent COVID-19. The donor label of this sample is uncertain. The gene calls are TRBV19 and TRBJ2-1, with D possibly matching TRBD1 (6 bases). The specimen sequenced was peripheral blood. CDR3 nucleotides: TGTGCCAGTAGTTTGACAGGCTCGGGGTACAATGAGCAGTTCTTC. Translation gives CASSLTGSGYNEQFF. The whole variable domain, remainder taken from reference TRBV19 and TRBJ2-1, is DGGITQSPKYLFRKEGQNVTLSCEQNLNHDAMYWYRQDPGQGLRLIYYSQIVNDFQKGDIAEGYSVSREKKESFPLTVTSAQKNPTAFYLCASSLTGSGYNEQFFGPGTRLTVL.